Below, 5 T cell receptor beta chains from the same sample are listed, as sequenced in a study of blood T cells in healthy people across ages. Primed by a sample-barcoded 5' primer and a J-beta primer mix, a second PCR proceeded for 7 to 11 cycles. TCRdb recomputed calls from the 5' RACE reads with MiXCR, one row per CDR3 protein. The profile shows roughly 1.7 million distinct CDR3 sequences, around 36% of them singletons. Sequencing was performed on blood. These receptor sequences come from a woman in her 30s in good health.

The V gene is TRBV27, the J gene TRBJ2-3, with 9 bases identical to TRBD2. Germline loops: CDR1 MNHEY, CDR2 SMNVEV (reference sequence). The CDR3 sequence is 15 residues long. Trimming cost V 6 bases and J 1 base; bases outside gene matches: 5. CDR3 sequence reads: CASRLTSGGTDTQYF. The CDR3 coding sequence is TGTGCCAGCAGGTTGACTAGCGGCGGCACAGATACGCAGTATTTT.

This clonotype was recorded many times. The chain is built from TRBV20-1 and TRBJ2-5; a weak D match, TRBD2 (5 bases). This CDR3 is 15 amino acids long. The germline V gene has CDR1 DFQATT and CDR2 SNEGSKA (reference sequence). V was clipped by 6 bases and J by 0 bases, with 17 bases between them. Here the CDR3 reads CSADPPTGNQETQYF. The CDR3 DNA follows: TGCAGTGCCGACCCCCCTACGGGGAACCAAGAGACCCAGTACTTC.

The chain has TRBV3-1 and TRBJ2-7; no clear D gene. Germline CDR1 and CDR2: LGHDT and YNNKEL (reference sequence). Trimming stripped 3 bases from V and 9 bases from J, with 12 bases between. This CDR3 comprises 12 residues. DNA of the CDR3: TGTGCCAGCAGCCAGTCCTACCGTGGGCAGTACTTC. Translating it yields CASSQSYRGQYF.

The chain carries TRBV20-1 and TRBJ2-3; TRBD2 aligns across 9 bases. CDR3 length: 12 residues. Looked up from germline, CDR1 is DFQATT and CDR2 is SNEGSKA (reference sequence). The J segment lost 4 bases and the V segment lost 4 bases, leaving 0 bases of the junction unmatched. CDR3 protein: CSAKRGADTQYF. In nucleotides, the CDR3 is TGCAGTGCTAAGCGGGGGGCAGATACGCAGTATTTT.

The CDR3 DNA sequence: TGTGCCAGCAGCGCGTCGTCGGGACTAGCGGGAGTAAGGGATGAGCAGTTCTTC. This encodes CASSASSGLAGVRDEQFF. The chain recombines TRBV11-2 with TRBJ2-1; 14 bases agree with TRBD2. The junction had 14 bases not matched to a gene; V was cut back by 5 bases and J by 8 bases. Germline assignment: CDR1 SGHAT and CDR2 FQNNGV. The length of the CDR3 is 18 residues.